The 2 T cell receptor beta chains given below trace back to one sample, sequenced in a study of CD8 T cells in Susac syndrome (dated by TCRdb to the late 2010s). Libraries were built with the immunoSEQ multiplex PCR assay. RNA was extracted using the RNeasy kit, and about 0.45 to 1 ug of the RNA was reverse transcribed with random hexamers. The public reads were reanalyzed by TCRdb: fastp trimming at Q25, MiXCR alignment, in-frame beta chains only. Every distinct CDR3 protein forms one entry, paired with its most common genes and DNA. In this sample the table shows about 18,000 distinct CDR3 sequences, 85% to 95% of which occur a single time. The ten largest make up over 0.2% of the sample. The sequencing sample was made of CD8+ T cells from PBMCs. These receptors came from a human donor in good health.

The rearrangement links TRBV7-9 to TRBJ2-2; 7 bases line up with TRBD1. This CDR3 region has 16 residues. Trimming took 4 bases from V and 4 from J; bases not matched to a gene: 9. Germline CDR1 reads SEHNR; CDR2 reads FQNEAQ (reference sequence). Here the CDR3 reads CASSYPGWDSTGELFF. For the CDR3, the DNA is TGTGCCAGCAGCTACCCTGGATGGGACAGCACCGGGGAGCTGTTTTTT.

The chain links TRBV27 to TRBJ2-5; 8 bases agree with TRBD1. The CDR3 runs to 16 residues. The ends lost 4 bases at V and 4 bases at J; junction bases unmatched: 11. The germline CDR1 and CDR2 sequences are MNHEY and SMNVEV (reference sequence). Here the CDR3 reads CASSSNGDRLRETQYF. The CDR3 DNA is TGTGCCAGCAGTTCGAACGGGGACAGGCTGCGAGAGACCCAGTACTTC.